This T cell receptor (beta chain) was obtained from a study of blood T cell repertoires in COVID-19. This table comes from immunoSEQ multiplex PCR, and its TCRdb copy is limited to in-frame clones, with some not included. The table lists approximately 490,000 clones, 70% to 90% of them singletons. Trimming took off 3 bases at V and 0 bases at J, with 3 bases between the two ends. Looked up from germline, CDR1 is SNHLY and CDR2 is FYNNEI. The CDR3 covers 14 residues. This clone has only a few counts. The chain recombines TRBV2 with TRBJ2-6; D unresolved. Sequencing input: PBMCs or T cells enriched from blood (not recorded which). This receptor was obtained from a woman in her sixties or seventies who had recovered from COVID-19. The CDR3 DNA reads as TGTGCCAGCAGTGAGAGCTCTGGGGCCAACGTCCTGACTTTC. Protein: CASSESSGANVLTF. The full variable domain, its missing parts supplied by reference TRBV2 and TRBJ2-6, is EPEVTQTPSHQVTQMGQEVILRCVPISNHLYFYWYRQILGQKVEFLVSFYNNEISEKSEIFDDQFSVERPDGSNFTLKIRSTKLEDSAMYFCASSESSGANVLTFGAGSRLTVL.